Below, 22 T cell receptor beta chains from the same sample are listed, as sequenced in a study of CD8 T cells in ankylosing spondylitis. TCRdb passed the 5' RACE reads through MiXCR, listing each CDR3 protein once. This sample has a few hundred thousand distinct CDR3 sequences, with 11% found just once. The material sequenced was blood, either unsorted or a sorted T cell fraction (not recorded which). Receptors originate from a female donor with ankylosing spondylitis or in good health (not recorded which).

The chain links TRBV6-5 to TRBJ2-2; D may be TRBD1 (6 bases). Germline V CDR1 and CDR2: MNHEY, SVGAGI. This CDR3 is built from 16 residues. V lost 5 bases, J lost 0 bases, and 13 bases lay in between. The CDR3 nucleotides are TGTGCCAGCAGTCACCCGACAGGCCCGAACACCGGGGAGCTGTTTTTT. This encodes CASSHPTGPNTGELFF.

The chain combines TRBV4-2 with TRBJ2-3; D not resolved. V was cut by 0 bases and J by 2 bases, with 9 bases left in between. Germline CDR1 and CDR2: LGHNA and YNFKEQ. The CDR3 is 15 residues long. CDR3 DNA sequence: TGTGCCAGCAGCCAAGAAGAACGCCTCACAGATACGCAGTATTTT. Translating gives CASSQEERLTDTQYF.

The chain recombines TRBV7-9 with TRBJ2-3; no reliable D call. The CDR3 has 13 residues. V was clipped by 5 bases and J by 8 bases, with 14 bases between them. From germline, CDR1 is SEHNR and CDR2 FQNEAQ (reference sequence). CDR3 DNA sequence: TGTGCCAGCAGCCCTCCATCCAATCCTACGCAGTATTTT. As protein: CASSPPSNPTQYF. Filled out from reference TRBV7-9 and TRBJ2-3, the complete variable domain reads DTGVSQNPRHKITKRGQNVTFRCDPISEHNRLYWYRQTLGQGPEFLTYFQNEAQLEKSRLLSDRFSAERPKGSFSTLEIQRTEQGDSAMYLCASSPPSNPTQYFGPGTRLTVL.

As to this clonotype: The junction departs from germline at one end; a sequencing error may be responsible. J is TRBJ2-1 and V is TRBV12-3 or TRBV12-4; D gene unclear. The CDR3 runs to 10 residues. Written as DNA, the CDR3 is TGTGCCAGCTCCTACATTGAGCAGTTCTTC. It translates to CASSYIEQFF.

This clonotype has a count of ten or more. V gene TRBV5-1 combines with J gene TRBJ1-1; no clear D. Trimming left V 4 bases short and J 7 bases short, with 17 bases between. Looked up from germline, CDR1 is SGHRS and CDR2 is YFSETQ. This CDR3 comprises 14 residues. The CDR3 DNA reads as TGCGCCAGCAGCCGTCGGACCATAGAAGGTGAAGCTTTCTTT. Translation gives CASSRRTIEGEAFF.

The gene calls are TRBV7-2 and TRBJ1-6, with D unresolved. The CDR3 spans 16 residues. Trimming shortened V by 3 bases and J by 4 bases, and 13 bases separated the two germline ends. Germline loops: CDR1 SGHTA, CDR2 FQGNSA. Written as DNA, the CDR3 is TGTGCCAGCAGCTTTCACTATCGGGATTATAATTCACCCCTCCACTTT. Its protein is CASSFHYRDYNSPLHF. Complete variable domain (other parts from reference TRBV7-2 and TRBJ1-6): GAGVSQSPSNKVTEKGKDVELRCDPISGHTALYWYRQSLGQGLEFLIYFQGNSAPDKSGLPSDRFSAERTGGSVSTLTIQRTQQEDSAVYLCASSFHYRDYNSPLHFGNGTRLTVT.

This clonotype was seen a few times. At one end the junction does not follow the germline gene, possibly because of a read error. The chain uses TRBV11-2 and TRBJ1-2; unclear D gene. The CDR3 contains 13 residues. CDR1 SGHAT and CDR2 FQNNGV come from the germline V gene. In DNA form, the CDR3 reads TGTGCCAGCAGCTTAGAACAGAACTATGGCGACACCTTC. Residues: CASSLEQNYGDTF.

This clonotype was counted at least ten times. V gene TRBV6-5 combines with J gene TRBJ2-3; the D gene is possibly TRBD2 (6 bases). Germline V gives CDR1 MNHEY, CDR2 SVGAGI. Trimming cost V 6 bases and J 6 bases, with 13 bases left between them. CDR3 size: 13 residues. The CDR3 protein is CASSSWGGDTQYF. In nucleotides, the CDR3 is TGTGCCAGCAGCTCCTGGGGAGGCGATACGCAGTATTTT.

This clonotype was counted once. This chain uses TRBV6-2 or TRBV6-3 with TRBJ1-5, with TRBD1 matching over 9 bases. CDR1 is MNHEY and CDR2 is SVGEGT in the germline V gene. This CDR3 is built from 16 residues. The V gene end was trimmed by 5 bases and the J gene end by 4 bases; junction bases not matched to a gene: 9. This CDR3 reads CASSTYTGGNNQPQHF. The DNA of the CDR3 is TGTGCCAGCAGTACCTATACAGGGGGCAATAATCAGCCCCAGCATTTT.

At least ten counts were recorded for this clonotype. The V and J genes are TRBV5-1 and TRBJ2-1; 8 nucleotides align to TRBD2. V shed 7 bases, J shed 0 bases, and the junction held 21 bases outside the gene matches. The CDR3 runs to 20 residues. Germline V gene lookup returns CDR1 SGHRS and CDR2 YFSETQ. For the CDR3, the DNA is TGCGCCAGCTGGTACCGGGCGGTAGCGGGAAAACCACGCTCCTACAATGAGCAGTTCTTC. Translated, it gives CASWYRAVAGKPRSYNEQFF.

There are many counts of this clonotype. The CDR3 loop is CSAVSQTSGSYEQYF. The CDR3 nucleotides read TGCAGTGCTGTCAGCCAGACTAGCGGGAGCTACGAGCAGTACTTC. The chain has TRBV20-1 and TRBJ2-7, with TRBD2 matching over 12 bases. Germline V lookup: CDR1 DFQATT, CDR2 SNEGSKA (reference sequence). The CDR3 length is 15 residues. V lost 5 bases, J lost 3 bases, and 8 bases stayed unmatched.

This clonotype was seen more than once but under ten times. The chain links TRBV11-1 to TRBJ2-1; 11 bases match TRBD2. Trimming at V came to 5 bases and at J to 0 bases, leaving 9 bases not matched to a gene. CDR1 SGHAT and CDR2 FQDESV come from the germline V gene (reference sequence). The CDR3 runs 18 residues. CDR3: CASSSFRLAGSSYNEQFF. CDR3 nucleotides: TGTGCCAGCAGCAGCTTCCGACTAGCGGGAAGCTCCTACAATGAGCAGTTCTTC.

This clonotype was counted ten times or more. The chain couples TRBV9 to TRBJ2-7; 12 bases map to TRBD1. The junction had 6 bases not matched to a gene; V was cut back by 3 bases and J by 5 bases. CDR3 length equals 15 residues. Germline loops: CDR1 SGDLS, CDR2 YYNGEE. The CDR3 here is CASSAGTGGLNEQYF. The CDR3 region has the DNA TGTGCCAGCAGCGCCGGGACAGGGGGCCTGAACGAGCAGTACTTC.

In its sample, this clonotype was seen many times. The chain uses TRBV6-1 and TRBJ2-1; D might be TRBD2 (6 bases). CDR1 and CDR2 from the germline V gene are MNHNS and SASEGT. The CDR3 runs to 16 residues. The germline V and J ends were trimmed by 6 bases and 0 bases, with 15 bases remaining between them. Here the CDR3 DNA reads TGTGCCAGCAGGACTGGCGGGAAGAGCTCCTACAATGAGCAGTTCTTC. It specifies CASRTGGKSSYNEQFF.

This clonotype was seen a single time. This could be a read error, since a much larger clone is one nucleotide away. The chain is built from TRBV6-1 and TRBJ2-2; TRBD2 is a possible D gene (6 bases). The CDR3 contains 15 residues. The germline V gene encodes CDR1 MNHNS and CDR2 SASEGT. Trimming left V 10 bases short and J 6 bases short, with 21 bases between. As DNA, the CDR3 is TGTGCCACCAGCCCTGAGGACGGGGGTTCCGGGGAGCTGTTTTTT. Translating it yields CATSPEDGGSGELFF.

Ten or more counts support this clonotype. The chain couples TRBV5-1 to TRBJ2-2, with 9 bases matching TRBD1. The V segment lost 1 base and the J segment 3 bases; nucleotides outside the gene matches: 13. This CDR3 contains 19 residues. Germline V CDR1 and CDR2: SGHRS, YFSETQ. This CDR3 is CASSLFSHAGTGYTGELFF. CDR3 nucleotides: TGCGCCAGCAGCTTGTTTTCCCACGCCGGGACAGGGTACACCGGGGAGCTGTTTTTT.

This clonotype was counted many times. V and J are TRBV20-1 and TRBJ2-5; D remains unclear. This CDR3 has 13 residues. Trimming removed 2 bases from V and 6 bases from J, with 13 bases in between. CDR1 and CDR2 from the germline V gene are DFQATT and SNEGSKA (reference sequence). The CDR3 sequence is CSARLGQIKTQYF. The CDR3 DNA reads TGCAGTGCTAGACTCGGGCAAATAAAGACCCAGTACTTC.

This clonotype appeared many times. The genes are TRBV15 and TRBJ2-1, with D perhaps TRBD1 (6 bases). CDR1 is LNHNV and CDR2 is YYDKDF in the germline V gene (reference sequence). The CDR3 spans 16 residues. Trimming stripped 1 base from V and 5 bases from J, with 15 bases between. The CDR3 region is CATSRGDRTINNEQFF. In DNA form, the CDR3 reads TGTGCCACCAGCAGAGGAGACAGGACCATCAACAATGAGCAGTTCTTC.

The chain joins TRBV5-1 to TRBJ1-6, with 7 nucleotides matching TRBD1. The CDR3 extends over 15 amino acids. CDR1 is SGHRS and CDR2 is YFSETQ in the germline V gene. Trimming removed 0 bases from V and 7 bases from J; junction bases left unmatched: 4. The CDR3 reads CASSLEPGQNSPLHF. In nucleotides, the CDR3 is TGCGCCAGCAGCTTGGAGCCGGGACAGAATTCACCCCTCCACTTT.

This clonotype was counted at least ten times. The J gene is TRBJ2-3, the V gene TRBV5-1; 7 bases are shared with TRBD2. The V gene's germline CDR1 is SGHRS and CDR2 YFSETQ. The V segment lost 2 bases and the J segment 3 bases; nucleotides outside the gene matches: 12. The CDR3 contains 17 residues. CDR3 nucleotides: TGCGCCAGCAGCTTTACGGGAGGTATGGGTCGTACAGATACGCAGTATTTT. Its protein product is CASSFTGGMGRTDTQYF.

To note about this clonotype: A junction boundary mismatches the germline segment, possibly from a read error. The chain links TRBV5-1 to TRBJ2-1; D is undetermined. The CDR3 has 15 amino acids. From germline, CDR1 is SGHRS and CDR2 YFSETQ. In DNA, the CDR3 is TGCGCCAGCAGCTTCGGACCGAGCTCCTGCAATGAGCAGTTCTTC. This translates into CASSFGPSSCNEQFF.

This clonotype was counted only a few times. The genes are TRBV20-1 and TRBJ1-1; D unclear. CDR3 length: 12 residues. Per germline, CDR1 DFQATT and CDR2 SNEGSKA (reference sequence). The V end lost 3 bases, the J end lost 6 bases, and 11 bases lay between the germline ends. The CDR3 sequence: CSASNPRAEAFF. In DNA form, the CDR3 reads TGCAGTGCTAGTAACCCGAGGGCTGAAGCTTTCTTT.